The present TCR beta chain was sequenced within a study of blood T cell repertoires in COVID-19. The CDR3 sequence is 15 residues long. CDR1 and CDR2 (germline): SGHRS, YFSETQ. V lost 4 bases, J lost 4 bases, and 5 bases stayed unmatched. TCRdb's copy holds only in-frame clones and misses some; the assay was immunoSEQ multiplex PCR. The sample gives 150,000 to 200,000 clones, about four fifths of which show up once; 8% to 13% is in the top ten. Sequencing input: peripheral blood. The rearrangement uses TRBV5-1 and TRBJ2-4; TRBD1 matches at 10 bases. The TCR comes from a man aged 60 to 69 with active or convalescent COVID-19. This chain's CDR3 is CASSPPGQGKNIQYF. CDR3 bases: TGCGCCAGCAGCCCACCGGGACAGGGGAAAAACATTCAGTACTTC.